This TCR beta chain was sequenced in a study of beta chain features in type 1 diabetes. Points from the study as a whole: A moderate, significant TCRB CDR3 shortening appeared in type 1 diabetes across four CD4+ subsets. TCRB rearrangement may or may not be influenced by HLA type; here this remained unresolved.

Each population that was sorted was more than 95% pure. All of the isolated RNA was reverse transcribed, so expressed TCRB transcripts were sequenced. The repertoire was sequenced with immunoSEQ multiplex PCR; TCRdb's copy has only in-frame clones and lacks some. The sample lists about 660,000 clones, about an eighth occurring once. The CDR3 spans 17 residues. Trimming removed 2 bases at V and 7 bases at J, with 24 bases between. Germline CDR1 reads SGHDT; CDR2 reads YYEEEE. This clone occurred a few times. Its antigen is still unknown. Sequenced sample: naive CD4+ T cells from blood. The TCR sequence derives from a man aged 18 to 35 with type 1 diabetes. The chain has TRBV5-6 and TRBJ2-5, with D perhaps TRBD1 or TRBD2 (5 bases each). The CDR3 sequence is CASSFTEGKWGDVTQYF. In nucleotides, the CDR3 is TGTGCCAGCAGCTTTACTGAGGGGAAGTGGGGAGACGTGACCCAGTACTTC.